This TCR beta chain was recorded in a study of blood T cells in healthy people across ages. The ends lost 8 bases at V and 9 bases at J; junction bases unmatched: 9. The CDR3 is 12 residues long. Per the germline V gene, CDR1 is DFQATT and CDR2 is SNEGSKA (reference sequence). A second PCR, run for about 6 to 11 cycles, used a sample-barcoded 5' primer plus a J-beta primer mix. From the 5' RACE reads, TCRdb called clonotypes with MiXCR, one entry per CDR3 protein. The sample holds about 510,000 distinct CDR3 sequences, roughly a quarter seen once. This sample also appeared in a second study, on T cells of mothers and their children. That paper adds: RNA was extracted, and all of it went into cDNA synthesis at roughly 1.4 ug per 15 ul.

The chain has TRBV20-1 and TRBJ2-1; 8 nucleotides align to TRBD1. The receptor was isolated from a boy younger than 10 in good health. Sequencing used blood. CDR3 bases: TGCAGTACTTACCCCAGGGGGCTTGAGCAGTTCTTC. This encodes CSTYPRGLEQFF.